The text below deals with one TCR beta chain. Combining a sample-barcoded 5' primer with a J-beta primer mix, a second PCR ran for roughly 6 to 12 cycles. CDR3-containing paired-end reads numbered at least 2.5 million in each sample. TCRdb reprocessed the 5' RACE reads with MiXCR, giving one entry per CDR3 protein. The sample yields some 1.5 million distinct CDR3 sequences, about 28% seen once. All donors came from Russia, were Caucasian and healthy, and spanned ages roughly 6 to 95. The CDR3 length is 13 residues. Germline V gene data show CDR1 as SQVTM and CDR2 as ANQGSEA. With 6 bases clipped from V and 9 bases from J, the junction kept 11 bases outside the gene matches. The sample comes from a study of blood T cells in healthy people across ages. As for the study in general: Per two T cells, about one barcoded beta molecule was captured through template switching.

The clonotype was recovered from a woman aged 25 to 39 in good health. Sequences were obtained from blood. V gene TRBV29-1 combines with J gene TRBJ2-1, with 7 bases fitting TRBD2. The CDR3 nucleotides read TGCAGCGTGTACACGGGACTAAAGGTTGAGCAGTTCTTC. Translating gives CSVYTGLKVEQFF.